This entry features one T cell receptor beta chain sequence. The time point here: cycle 4 day 1 (C4D1), after more than five weeks of nivolumab. Relapses following autologous stem cell transplantation were seen in all patients, with brentuximab vedotin exposure varying. This entry belongs to a study of PD-1 blockade in classical Hodgkin lymphoma. Study details: The study gave patients nivolumab 3 mg/kg intravenously every 2 weeks.

CDR1 and CDR2 from the germline V gene are SGHDN and FVKESK. CDR3 length: 15 residues. V gave up 4 bases and J gave up 4 bases, with 17 bases separating them. Libraries were prepared by immunoSEQ multiplex PCR; TCRdb keeps only in-frame clonotypes and omits some of them. The sample gives 20,000 to 25,000 clones, roughly 70% of which show up once; 15% to 20% is in the top ten. This TCR was recovered from a human donor with classical Hodgkin lymphoma. The rearrangement joins TRBV14 to TRBJ2-7, with D perhaps TRBD2 (5 bases). Here the sequenced sample was peripheral blood mononuclear cells (PBMCs), taken before the fourth cycle of nivolumab. CDR3 sequence (DNA): TGTGCCAGCAGCCCCCTGAGGGCCCTTCCTTACGAGCAGTACTTC. As protein: CASSPLRALPYEQYF.